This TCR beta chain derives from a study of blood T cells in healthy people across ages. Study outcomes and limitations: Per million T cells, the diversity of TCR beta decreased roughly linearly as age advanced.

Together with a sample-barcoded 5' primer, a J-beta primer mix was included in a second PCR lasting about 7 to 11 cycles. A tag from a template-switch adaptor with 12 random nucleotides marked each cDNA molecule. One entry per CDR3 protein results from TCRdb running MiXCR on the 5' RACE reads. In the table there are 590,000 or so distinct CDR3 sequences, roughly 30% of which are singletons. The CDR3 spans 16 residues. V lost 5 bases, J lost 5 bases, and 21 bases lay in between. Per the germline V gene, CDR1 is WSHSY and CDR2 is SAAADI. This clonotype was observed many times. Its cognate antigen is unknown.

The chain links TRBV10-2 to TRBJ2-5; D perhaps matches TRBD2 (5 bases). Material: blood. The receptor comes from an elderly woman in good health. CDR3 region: CASSTQGPISGETQYF. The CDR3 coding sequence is TGCGCCAGCAGTACCCAAGGACCGATATCGGGGGAGACCCAGTACTTC.